The 12 T cell receptor beta chains below were found in one sample sequenced in a study of cytomegalovirus exposure and HLA in healthy donors. PCR employed 60 Vbeta and 13 Jbeta primers. Sequenced by immunoSEQ multiplex PCR; TCRdb stores in-frame clones only, minus some. The table lists nearly 200,000 clones, around 83% of them singletons, with 6.5% in the top ten. The material sequenced was PBMCs. The receptors derive from a woman between 50 and 59 years old in good health and CMV-seropositive.

The chain couples TRBV4-1 to TRBJ2-7; 8 bases align to TRBD1. CDR3 size: 14 residues. Germline CDR1 MGHRA, CDR2 YSYEKL. V shed 4 bases and J 4 bases; nucleotides not matched to a gene: 6. The CDR3 nucleotides are TGCGCCAGCAGCCGTTCAGGGGGCATATACGAGCAGTACTTC. It is translated as CASSRSGGIYEQYF.

The chain employs TRBV10-3 and TRBJ2-1, with 9 bases aligning to TRBD1. Germline V gives CDR1 ENHRY, CDR2 SYGVKD. This CDR3 is built from 14 residues. V was clipped by 3 bases and J by 9 bases; unmatched bases: 6. DNA for the CDR3: TGTGCCATCAGTGATGGGACAGGGAGGAGTGAGCAGTTCTTC. Its translation: CAISDGTGRSEQFF.

Regarding this clone: At one end, the junction sequence differs from germline, possibly due to a read error. V and J are TRBV7-9 and TRBJ2-3; TRBD2 agrees at 10 bases. The CDR3 consists of 16 residues. From germline, CDR1 is SEHNR and CDR2 FQNEAQ (reference sequence). CDR3 coding DNA: TGTTCCAGCAGCTTAGGGCTAGCGGGAGAAATAGATACGCAGTATTTT. It translates to CSSSLGLAGEIDTQYF.

The V and J genes are TRBV7-9 and TRBJ2-7; tentative D call: TRBD1 (6 bases). Germline CDR1 and CDR2: SEHNR and FQNEAQ (reference sequence). The CDR3 runs 15 residues. V lost 5 bases and J lost 0, with 14 bases in between. CDR3 sequence: CASSPKVGGSYEQYF. CDR3 bases: TGTGCCAGCAGCCCAAAGGTAGGGGGCTCCTACGAGCAGTACTTC.

The chain has TRBV19 and TRBJ1-1; a possible D gene is TRBD1 (5 bases). The V gene lost 11 bases and the J gene lost 0 bases, with 10 bases spanning the gap. The germline CDR1 and CDR2 sequences are LNHDA and SQIVND (reference sequence). This CDR3 is built from 12 residues. Here the CDR3 reads CAEQDLNTEAFF. The DNA for the CDR3 is TGTGCCGAACAGGATTTGAACACTGAAGCTTTCTTT.

As DNA, the CDR3 is TGTGCCTGGAGTGTAGAGCGGCGCATTGGCTACACCTTC. Translating it yields CAWSVERRIGYTF. The rearrangement joins TRBV30 to TRBJ1-2; no firm D call. The germline gives CDR1 GTSNPN, CDR2 SVGIG (reference sequence). This CDR3 comprises 13 residues. Between the trimmed V and J ends, which lost 0 bases and 7 bases, there was a span of 12 bases.

This rearrangement joins TRBV7-9 to TRBJ1-4, with D maybe TRBD1 (5 bases). The CDR3 sequence is 14 residues long. V gave up 4 bases and J gave up 3 bases, with 9 bases separating them. CDR1 and CDR2 from the germline V gene are SEHNR and FQNEAQ (reference sequence). The CDR3 is CASSSRTSNEKLFF. The CDR3 DNA sequence: TGTGCCAGCAGCTCCAGGACATCTAATGAAAAACTGTTTTTT.

This sequence joins TRBV28 and TRBJ2-3; D remains ambiguous. V was cut by 6 bases and J by 2 bases, with 12 bases left in between. CDR3 length: 14 residues. Germline lookup yields CDR1 MDHEN and CDR2 SYDVKM. CDR3 DNA: TGTGCCAGCAGCCCGCGGAAGGTCACAGATACGCAGTATTTT. Translation gives CASSPRKVTDTQYF.

The chain employs TRBV6-1 and TRBJ1-4; TRBD1 is a possible D gene (5 bases). Germline values: CDR1 MNHNS, CDR2 SASEGT. Trimming removed 0 bases from V and 4 bases from J, with 12 bases in between. CDR3 size: 16 residues. Here the CDR3 reads CASSEAGGLSNEKLFF. CDR3 coding DNA: TGTGCCAGCAGTGAAGCTGGGGGACTAAGTAATGAAAAACTGTTTTTT.

This clone has a handful of counts. The rearrangement uses TRBV27 and TRBJ1-6; D unresolved. Per the germline V gene, CDR1 is MNHEY and CDR2 is SMNVEV (reference sequence). The CDR3 length is 18 residues. V shed 6 bases and J shed 3 bases, with 21 bases lying between them. CDR3 amino acids: CASRRSGSGSLYNSPLHF. In nucleotides, the CDR3 is TGTGCCAGCAGACGTTCGGGTTCCGGGAGTCTCTATAATTCACCCCTCCACTTT.

V usage is TRBV7-9 and J usage is TRBJ2-3, with 10 bases identical to TRBD2. This CDR3 spans 13 amino acids. Germline CDR1 and CDR2: SEHNR and FQNEAQ (reference sequence). Trimming at V came to 11 bases and at J to 5 bases, leaving 7 bases not matched to a gene. CDR3 protein: CAWSGGAVDTQYF. The CDR3 DNA is TGTGCCTGGAGCGGGGGGGCTGTAGATACGCAGTATTTT.

J is TRBJ2-3 and V is TRBV11-2; 9 bases line up with TRBD2. The J segment lost 14 bases and the V segment lost 6 bases, leaving 9 bases of the junction unmatched. The CDR3 is 12 amino acids. Germline loops: CDR1 SGHAT, CDR2 FQNNGV. The CDR3 loop is CASRLVAGGPYF. CDR3 bases: TGTGCCAGCAGGTTGGTGGCGGGGGGGCCGTATTTT.